A single sample gave rise to the 27 T cell receptor beta chains below, sequenced in a study of T cells in Graves' hyperthyroidism and ophthalmopathy. RNA transcripts gave rise to amplified TCR beta CDR3 regions. HTBI primers were employed in a first-round RT-PCR of the TCR CDR3. TCRdb ran MiXCR on the multiplex PCR reads and lists one entry per CDR3 protein. The sample consists of under 400,000 distinct CDR3 sequences, roughly 14% of them appearing once. Sequencing used blood. Receptor source: a woman aged 18-35 years with Graves' hyperthyroidism that later progressed to Graves' ophthalmopathy.

This clonotype was counted many times. V is TRBV7-9 and J is TRBJ2-7, with 11 bases lining up with TRBD1. The junction had 6 bases not matched to a gene; V was cut back by 1 base and J by 4 bases. The length of the CDR3 is 16 residues. Germline assignment: CDR1 SEHNR and CDR2 FQNEAQ (reference sequence). The DNA for the CDR3 is TGTGCCAGCAGCTTAGGGGGACAGGGGGTCTTATACGAGCAGTACTTC. This gives the protein CASSLGGQGVLYEQYF.

In its sample, this clonotype was seen many times. The rearrangement uses TRBV27 and TRBJ2-7, with 12 bases matching TRBD2. The length of the CDR3 is 18 residues. Trimming took 2 bases from V and 5 from J; bases not matched to a gene: 13. Germline loops: CDR1 MNHEY, CDR2 SMNVEV (reference sequence). This CDR3 reads CASSLRGASGRASHEQYF. CDR3 nucleotide sequence: TGTGCCAGCAGTTTACGAGGGGCTAGCGGGAGGGCCAGCCACGAGCAGTACTTC.

This clonotype was seen at least ten times. The rearrangement links TRBV27 to TRBJ2-1; D perhaps matches TRBD1 (6 bases). Germline loops: CDR1 MNHEY, CDR2 SMNVEV (reference sequence). V was cut by 4 bases and J by 10 bases, with 17 bases left in between. The CDR3 covers 14 residues. The CDR3 here is CASSSIQGTNEQFF. DNA of the CDR3: TGTGCCAGCAGTTCCATCCAGGGGACAAACGAGCAGTTCTTC.

This clonotype was counted at least ten times. The chain has TRBV28 and TRBJ2-1; 16 positions match TRBD2. Trimming took 6 bases from V and 9 from J; bases not matched to a gene: 20. The CDR3 sequence is 20 residues long. Looked up from germline, CDR1 is MDHEN and CDR2 is SYDVKM. CDR3 loop: CASSLPPGLAGGPSSGEQFF. CDR3 nucleotides: TGTGCCAGCAGCCTCCCTCCGGGACTAGCGGGAGGGCCGTCAAGCGGTGAGCAGTTCTTC.

The rearrangement links TRBV5-6 to TRBJ2-1; perhaps TRBD1 as D (6 bases). The CDR3 has 15 amino acids. Germline CDR1 and CDR2: SGHDT and YYEEEE. V gave up 3 bases and J gave up 7 bases, with 17 bases separating them. The CDR3 reads CASSSRGIQRNEQFF. CDR3 DNA sequence: TGTGCCAGCAGCTCGAGGGGGATTCAACGGAATGAGCAGTTCTTC.

This clonotype was detected ten times or more. J is TRBJ2-2 and V is TRBV2; D may be TRBD1 or TRBD2 (5 bases each). The germline V gene encodes CDR1 SNHLY and CDR2 FYNNEI. The length of the CDR3 is 16 residues. V was cut by 3 bases and J by 2 bases, with 13 bases left in between. CDR3 bases: TGTGCCAGCAGTGAGCCGGGACCCCTAAACACCGGGGAGCTGTTTTTT. It translates to CASSEPGPLNTGELFF.

The sample holds a few counts of this clonotype. The chain links TRBV4-2 to TRBJ2-7; D possibly matches TRBD1 or TRBD2 (5 bases each). The CDR3 is 15 residues long. CDR1 is LGHNA, CDR2 YNFKEQ, per germline. V lost 0 bases and J lost 3, with 12 bases in between. This CDR3 is CASSQDWGNNYEQYF. The DNA of the CDR3 is TGTGCCAGCAGCCAAGATTGGGGGAATAACTACGAGCAGTACTTC.

This clonotype was seen a few times. V and J are TRBV24-1 and TRBJ2-5; D is perhaps TRBD1 (8 bases). V was cut by 4 bases and J by 1 base, with 21 bases left in between. CDR1 is KGHDR, CDR2 SFDVKD, per germline. The CDR3 totals 18 residues. CDR3: CATSEPGQGGALQETQYF. CDR3 sequence (DNA): TGTGCCACCAGTGAGCCTGGACAGGGAGGGGCCCTCCAAGAGACCCAGTACTTC.

This clonotype was seen ten or more times. V usage is TRBV18 and J usage is TRBJ1-1; the match to TRBD1 covers 10 bases. The V segment lost 5 bases and the J segment 4 bases; nucleotides outside the gene matches: 7. This CDR3 region has 15 residues. Looked up from germline, CDR1 is KGHSH and CDR2 is LQKENI. CDR3 protein: CASSSLWDRGTEAFF. Written as DNA, the CDR3 is TGTGCCAGCTCATCCCTTTGGGACAGGGGCACTGAAGCTTTCTTT.

A few counts support this clonotype. V gene TRBV20-1 combines with J gene TRBJ1-2; D is unresolved. Trimming pared 8 bases from V and 8 bases from J, leaving 21 bases between. This CDR3 spans 13 amino acids. Germline CDR1 is DFQATT and CDR2 is SNEGSKA (reference sequence). The CDR3 DNA follows: TGCAGTTCCCGATCCGGGGAGGATGTCGGCTACACCTTC. It specifies CSSRSGEDVGYTF.

Written as DNA, the CDR3 is TGTGCCAGCAGGACCCTGGGGAGCTCCTACGAGCAGTACTTC. This sequence encodes CASRTLGSSYEQYF. J is TRBJ2-7 and V is TRBV27; D perhaps matches TRBD2 (5 bases). V lost 6 bases and J lost 0, with 12 bases in between. The CDR3 is 14 residues long. Germline CDR1 reads MNHEY; CDR2 reads SMNVEV (reference sequence).

The V call is TRBV20-1, the J call TRBJ2-1; D not resolved. The V end lost 4 bases, the J end lost 1 base, and 20 bases lay between the germline ends. CDR3 size: 17 residues. Germline values: CDR1 DFQATT, CDR2 SNEGSKA (reference sequence). CDR3 amino acids: CSAIGLGIEDSYNEQFF. The CDR3, as DNA: TGCAGTGCTATCGGGCTAGGGATCGAAGATTCCTACAATGAGCAGTTCTTC.

At least ten counts were recorded for this clonotype. A much larger clonotype is one base distant, so this may be a read error. The rearrangement joins TRBV5-8 to TRBJ2-5, with 7 bases matching TRBD1. This CDR3 has 13 amino acids. Germline CDR1 and CDR2: SGHTS and YDEGEE. The V gene end was trimmed by 4 bases and the J gene end by 2 bases; junction bases not matched to a gene: 2. The CDR3 sequence: CASSRGQQETQYF. In DNA form, the CDR3 reads TGTGCCAGCAGCCGGGGACAGCAAGAGACCCAGTACTTC.

This clonotype was picked up many times. The J gene is TRBJ2-1, the V gene TRBV15; 8 nucleotides match TRBD1. The CDR3 is 15 amino acids. CDR1 LNHNV and CDR2 YYDKDF come from the germline V gene (reference sequence). V trimming: 4 bases; J trimming: 6 bases; junction bases outside the gene matches: 8. The CDR3, as DNA: TGTGCCACCAGCATTGGACAGGGTGATTTCAATGAGCAGTTCTTC. Residues: CATSIGQGDFNEQFF. Full variable domain (outside the CDR3, taken from reference TRBV15 and TRBJ2-1): DAMVIQNPRYQVTQFGKPVTLSCSQTLNHNVMYWYQQKSSQAPKLLFHYYDKDFNNEADTPDNFQSRRPNTSFCFLDIRSPGLGDTAMYLCATSIGQGDFNEQFFGPGTRLTVL.

Many counts were recorded for this clonotype. The chain uses TRBV11-2 and TRBJ2-7; D may be TRBD2 (6 bases). V gave up 2 bases and J gave up 3 bases, with 8 bases separating them. Germline CDR1 is SGHAT and CDR2 is FQNNGV. CDR3 length: 13 residues. This CDR3 reads CASSLRTNYEQYF. The CDR3 coding sequence is TGTGCCAGCAGCTTAAGGACTAACTACGAGCAGTACTTC.

The V gene is TRBV7-8, the J gene TRBJ2-2, with 7 bases that match TRBD1. Germline trimming cut 6 bases from V and 5 bases from J; bases unmatched to any gene: 15. CDR3 length equals 17 residues. Germline V gives CDR1 SGHVS, CDR2 FQNEAQ. The CDR3 loop reads CASSQHSGTDKTGELFF. The CDR3 region has the DNA TGTGCCAGCAGTCAACATTCCGGGACAGACAAGACCGGGGAGCTGTTTTTT.

With respect to this clonotype: The junction and the germline gene differ at one end; a read error may be behind it. V usage is TRBV4-1 and J usage is TRBJ2-3, with no clear D. In germline, CDR1 is MGHRA, CDR2 YSYEKL. The CDR3 has 16 residues. CDR3 in DNA: TGCACCAGCAGCCAACCAGCTAGAAGTCGGGCAGATACGCAGTATTTT. Its translation is CTSSQPARSRADTQYF.

This clonotype was recorded many times. CDR3 DNA sequence: TGTGCCTGGAACCTACAGCGTAATTCACCCCTCCACTTT. It translates to CAWNLQRNSPLHF. The chain combines TRBV30 with TRBJ1-6, with D uncertain. The CDR3 totals 13 residues. Germline V gene data show CDR1 as GTSNPN and CDR2 as SVGIG (reference sequence). The ends were cut back, 4 bases at V and 6 bases at J, with 10 bases in the middle.

This clonotype came up a few times. V gene TRBV28 combines with J gene TRBJ2-1, with TRBD2 matching over 7 bases. J lost 9 bases, V lost 8 bases, and 10 bases had no gene match. This CDR3 spans 13 amino acids. From germline, CDR1 is MDHEN and CDR2 SYDVKM. The CDR3 reads CASLGGSVGEQFF. CDR3 DNA sequence: TGTGCCAGCCTCGGGGGGAGCGTGGGTGAGCAGTTCTTC. Based on the CDR3 plus reference TRBV28 and TRBJ2-1, the full variable domain is DVKVTQSSRYLVKRTGEKVFLECVQDMDHENMFWYRQDPGLGLRLIYFSYDVKMKEKGDIPEGYSVSREKKERFSLILESASTNQTSMYLCASLGGSVGEQFFGPGTRLTVL.

This clonotype was observed at least ten times. The V call is TRBV6-1, the J call TRBJ1-2; tentatively, D is TRBD1 (5 bases). The length of the CDR3 is 18 residues. V shed 4 bases and J shed 4 bases, with 25 bases lying between them. The germline V gene encodes CDR1 MNHNS and CDR2 SASEGT. The DNA of the CDR3 is TGTGCCAGCAGTGTCCCGACCAGGGTGTCTACTTCGGGCTATGGCTACACCTTC. Protein sequence: CASSVPTRVSTSGYGYTF.

This clonotype showed up just a few times. The rearrangement uses TRBV7-9 and TRBJ1-4; D is undetermined. Deletions cut 1 base from V and 8 bases from J, with 17 bases between. The CDR3 spans 16 residues. Germline lookup yields CDR1 SEHNR and CDR2 FQNEAQ (reference sequence). The CDR3 nucleotides are TGTGCCAGCAGCTTAGGAAATGATAGAAGGAGAGAAAAACTGTTTTTT. This translates into CASSLGNDRRREKLFF.

This clonotype was recorded many times. The V gene is TRBV5-1, the J gene TRBJ2-3; D is unclear. Germline V CDR1 and CDR2: SGHRS, YFSETQ. Deletions cut 0 bases from V and 4 bases from J, with 6 bases between. The CDR3 covers 13 residues. This CDR3 reads CASSLDRADTQYF. In DNA form, the CDR3 reads TGCGCCAGCAGCTTGGACCGAGCAGATACGCAGTATTTT.

V usage is TRBV6-9 and J usage is TRBJ2-1, with a possible D match to TRBD2 (7 bases). This CDR3 spans 17 amino acids. Germline V gene sequence: CDR1 MNHGY, CDR2 SVAAGI. Trimming removed 3 bases from V and 10 bases from J, with 25 bases in between. CDR3 bases: TGTGCCAGCAGTTACTCGAAGGGAGGGGGGATGGGAACCGAGCAGTTCTTC. Amino acids: CASSYSKGGGMGTEQFF.

This clonotype was detected many times. The chain combines TRBV20-1 with TRBJ2-5; 7 bases agree with TRBD1. Germline V gene lookup returns CDR1 DFQATT and CDR2 SNEGSKA (reference sequence). V dropped 5 bases and J dropped 4; count of bases not matched to a gene: 16. This CDR3 region has 16 residues. This CDR3 reads CSAWSLRSTGRETQYF. CDR3 DNA sequence: TGCAGTGCTTGGTCTCTTCGATCGACAGGGCGAGAGACCCAGTACTTC.

The sample holds a few counts of this clonotype. The J gene is TRBJ2-6, the V gene TRBV6-5; D may be TRBD1 (5 bases). The CDR3 is 17 amino acids. The V gene lost 3 bases and the J gene lost 0 bases, with 12 bases spanning the gap. Germline CDR1 is MNHEY and CDR2 is SVGAGI. The CDR3 DNA reads as TGTGCCAGCAGTTATAGGCAGGGCCCCTCTGGGGCCAACGTCCTGACTTTC. This codes for CASSYRQGPSGANVLTF.

This clonotype was counted at least ten times. V is TRBV5-6 and J is TRBJ2-6; the D is unclear. The CDR3 extends over 13 amino acids. V was trimmed by 4 bases and J by 4 bases, leaving 6 bases between them. The germline CDR1 and CDR2 sequences are SGHDT and YYEEEE. The CDR3 DNA reads as TGTGCCAGCAGCACGCTCGGGGCCAACGTCCTGACTTTC. Its translation is CASSTLGANVLTF.

The sample holds many counts of this clonotype. The V call is TRBV24-1, the J call TRBJ1-2; no reliable D call. CDR3 length: 16 amino acids. Trimming took 2 bases from V and 0 from J, leaving 12 bases between them. The germline V gene encodes CDR1 KGHDR and CDR2 SFDVKD. CDR3 loop: CATSDSTVITNYGYTF. CDR3 nucleotide sequence: TGTGCCACCAGTGATTCCACAGTAATTACTAACTATGGCTACACCTTC.